The 18 T cell receptor beta chains reported below all come from one sample, sequenced in a study of technical replicates of blood from a handful of donors. Libraries were prepared by immunoSEQ multiplex PCR; TCRdb keeps only in-frame clonotypes and omits some of them. The table shows around 97,000 clones, with about 96% occurring only once. Sample: T cells isolated from PBMCs. Receptor source: a human donor in good health.

This chain uses TRBV27 with TRBJ1-2, with 8 bases identical to TRBD1. The CDR3 contains 15 residues. Germline CDR1 and CDR2: MNHEY and SMNVEV (reference sequence). V trimming: 4 bases; J trimming: 3 bases; junction bases outside the gene matches: 7. The CDR3, as DNA: TGTGCCAGCAGTTCCGGGACAGGCCGTTACTATGGCTACACCTTC. It codes for CASSSGTGRYYGYTF.

The rearrangement uses TRBV7-2 and TRBJ1-2; D ambiguous. Per the germline V gene, CDR1 is SGHTA and CDR2 is FQGNSA. V lost 4 bases to trimming and J lost 6 bases, with 21 bases between them. The CDR3 is made up of 16 amino acids. CDR3 bases: TGTGCCAGCAGCTCACCACCCGGTTGGCCCGGGGATGGCTACACCTTC. Its protein is CASSSPPGWPGDGYTF.

The chain recombines TRBV27 with TRBJ2-7, with D possibly being TRBD1 (6 bases). The CDR3 length is 12 residues. Between the trimmed V and J ends, which lost 3 bases and 8 bases, there was a span of 11 bases. Per germline, CDR1 MNHEY and CDR2 SMNVEV (reference sequence). The CDR3 sequence is CASSFLTGQQYF. For the CDR3, the DNA is TGTGCCAGCAGTTTCTTGACAGGACAGCAGTACTTC.

This clone has more than one count but fewer than ten. The chain couples TRBV6-1 to TRBJ1-1; D unclear. V was shortened by 4 bases and J by 1 base, with 7 bases between the two germline ends. This CDR3 contains 13 residues. Germline assignment: CDR1 MNHNS and CDR2 SASEGT. CDR3 protein: CASSVPGNTEAFF. In DNA form, the CDR3 reads TGTGCCAGCAGTGTTCCCGGGAACACTGAAGCTTTCTTT.

The chain recombines TRBV19 with TRBJ1-2; tentative D call: TRBD1 (6 bases). The V end lost 7 bases, the J end lost 6 bases, and 15 bases lay between the germline ends. This CDR3 is built from 13 residues. Germline V gene data show CDR1 as LNHDA and CDR2 as SQIVND (reference sequence). The CDR3 coding sequence is TGTGCCAGTACTCCCCAGGGGTACAATGGCTACACCTTC. This translates into CASTPQGYNGYTF.

The chain joins TRBV5-4 to TRBJ1-2, with 8 nucleotides matching TRBD1. The CDR3 is 15 residues long. V trimming: 2 bases; J trimming: 2 bases; junction bases outside the gene matches: 5. Germline loops: CDR1 SGHNT, CDR2 YYREEE (reference sequence). The CDR3 nucleotides are TGTGCCAGCAGCTTCGTTGGACAGGGCAACTATGGCTACACCTTC. Translating gives CASSFVGQGNYGYTF.

The chain is built from TRBV6-5 and TRBJ1-4, with 9 bases fitting TRBD1. Germline V gene data show CDR1 as MNHEY and CDR2 as SVGAGI. V trimming: 6 bases; J trimming: 8 bases; junction bases outside the gene matches: 7. The length of the CDR3 is 14 residues. CDR3 DNA: TGTGCCAGCAGGCCCGGGACAGGGAACGAAAAACTGTTTTTT. This sequence encodes CASRPGTGNEKLFF.

The chain recombines TRBV4-3 with TRBJ1-2, with TRBD1 identical over 7 bases. V lost 3 bases to trimming and J lost 4 bases; unmatched junction nucleotides: 5. The length of the CDR3 is 14 residues. Per germline, CDR1 LGHNA and CDR2 YSLEER. This CDR3 is CASSQVGQIYGYTF. CDR3 nucleotide sequence: TGCGCCAGCAGCCAGGTGGGACAGATCTATGGCTACACCTTC.

This chain joins TRBV2 and TRBJ2-7; D perhaps matches TRBD2 (6 bases). CDR1 and CDR2 from the germline V gene are SNHLY and FYNNEI. Trimming took 3 bases from V and 1 from J, leaving 19 bases between them. This CDR3 region has 17 residues. CDR3 sequence reads: CASSDNPIKRASYEQYF. In DNA, the CDR3 is TGTGCCAGCAGTGATAATCCTATTAAGCGGGCTTCCTACGAGCAGTACTTC.

V usage is TRBV9 and J usage is TRBJ2-3, with 9 bases matching TRBD1. Germline loops: CDR1 SGDLS, CDR2 YYNGEE. The V and J ends lost 3 bases and 2 bases, in that order; junction bases with no gene match: 13. This CDR3 has 18 residues. The DNA for the CDR3 is TGTGCCAGCAGCGGAACTGGGGGACAGGGAAGTCCCACAGATACGCAGTATTTT. It codes for CASSGTGGQGSPTDTQYF.

The CDR3 DNA sequence: TGTGCCAGCAGCCTATCGACAGGGAGGAATGAAAAACTGTTTTTT. Translating it yields CASSLSTGRNEKLFF. The chain employs TRBV7-7 and TRBJ1-4; 7 bases align to TRBD1. The length of the CDR3 is 15 residues. The V segment lost 5 bases and the J segment 5 bases; nucleotides outside the gene matches: 8. Germline CDR1 reads SSHAT; CDR2 reads FNYEAQ (reference sequence).

V usage is TRBV15 and J usage is TRBJ2-7, with 9 bases that match TRBD1. CDR3 length: 16 amino acids. Germline V gene sequence: CDR1 LNHNV, CDR2 YYDKDF (reference sequence). Unmatched junction bases numbered 8, after V lost 0 bases and J lost 5 bases. CDR3 residues: CATSRDRGQGLHEQYF. DNA of the CDR3: TGTGCCACCAGCAGAGACAGGGGACAGGGCCTCCACGAGCAGTACTTC.

V and J are TRBV9 and TRBJ2-1; a weak D match, TRBD2 (5 bases). CDR1 SGDLS and CDR2 YYNGEE come from the germline V gene. Trimming removed 0 bases from V and 8 bases from J, with 6 bases in between. This CDR3 contains 12 residues. The CDR3 loop reads CASSVGGDEQFF. In DNA form, the CDR3 reads TGTGCCAGCAGCGTAGGGGGAGATGAGCAGTTCTTC.

In its sample, this clone was seen a few times. The chain couples TRBV11-2 to TRBJ1-1, with 8 bases aligning to TRBD1. Germline loops: CDR1 SGHAT, CDR2 FQNNGV. This CDR3 region has 13 residues. V was clipped by 1 base and J by 5 bases; unmatched bases: 0. CDR3 protein: CASSLGQGTEAFF. In DNA form, the CDR3 reads TGTGCCAGCAGCTTAGGACAGGGGACTGAAGCTTTCTTT.

The V gene is TRBV27, the J gene TRBJ2-2; D uncertain. The CDR3 has 12 amino acids. Germline V lookup: CDR1 MNHEY, CDR2 SMNVEV (reference sequence). V was pared by 2 bases and J by 8 bases, with 6 bases between. CDR3 amino acids: CASSLVLGELFF. The CDR3 DNA sequence: TGTGCCAGCAGTTTAGTGCTAGGGGAGCTGTTTTTT.

This chain joins TRBV21-1 and TRBJ2-7; the table assigns TRBD1, which was not confirmed against the DNA. TRBV21-1 is noted as a pseudogene. The CDR3 extends over 14 amino acids. CDR3: CASSNVALSYEQYF. The CDR3 DNA follows: TGTGCCAGCAGCAATGTGGCCCTCTCCTACGAGCAGTACTTC.

The chain carries TRBV28 and TRBJ1-2; no definite D call. V gave up 8 bases and J gave up 1 base, with 11 bases separating them. Germline CDR1 is MDHEN and CDR2 is SYDVKM. The CDR3 contains 13 residues. The chain's CDR3 is CASGDGVNYGYTF. The CDR3 DNA is TGTGCCAGCGGCGACGGGGTTAACTATGGCTACACCTTC.

The chain joins TRBV9 to TRBJ2-6; possible D gene TRBD2, 6 bases. Germline-derived CDR1 and CDR2 are SGDLS and YYNGEE. Trimming cost V 0 bases and J 0 bases, with 19 bases left between them. This CDR3 contains 20 residues. CDR3 in amino acids: CASSVGKGRPDYSGANVLTF. In DNA, the CDR3 is TGTGCCAGCAGCGTAGGAAAGGGGCGCCCGGACTACTCTGGGGCCAACGTCCTGACTTTC.